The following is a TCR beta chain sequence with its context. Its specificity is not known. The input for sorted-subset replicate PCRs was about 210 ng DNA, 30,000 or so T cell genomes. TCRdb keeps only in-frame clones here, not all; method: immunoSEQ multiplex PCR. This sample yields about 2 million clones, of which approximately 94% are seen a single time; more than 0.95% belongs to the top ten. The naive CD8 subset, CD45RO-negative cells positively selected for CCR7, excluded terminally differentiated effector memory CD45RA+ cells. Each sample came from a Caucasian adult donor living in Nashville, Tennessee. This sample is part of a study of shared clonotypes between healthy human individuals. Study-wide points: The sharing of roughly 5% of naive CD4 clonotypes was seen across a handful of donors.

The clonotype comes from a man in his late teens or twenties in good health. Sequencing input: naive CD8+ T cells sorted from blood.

The CDR3 sequence: CASSFRDRAGIEKLFF. The DNA of the CDR3 is TGCGCCAGCAGCTTCCGGGACAGGGCGGGAATTGAAAAACTGTTTTTT. The chain couples TRBV5-1 to TRBJ1-4, with TRBD1 matching over 9 bases. The CDR3 contains 16 residues. Germline loops: CDR1 SGHRS, CDR2 YFSETQ. Trimming cost V 2 bases and J 7 bases; bases outside gene matches: 9.